This is a list of T cell receptor beta chains from one sample in a study of blood T cells in healthy people across ages. TCRdb used MiXCR to reprocess the 5' RACE reads, holding one entry per CDR3 protein. The sample records about 720,000 distinct CDR3 sequences, more than 20% being singletons. These data also formed part of another study, on T cells of mothers and their children.

What was sequenced was blood. Every receptor here comes from a boy younger than 18 in good health. Both conserved end residues are part of each CDR3. A D gene is named only where the DNA matches it firmly. The size entry is marked missing in some rows and otherwise reads once, few, many or a size class.

clone size	CDR3 length	V gene	D gene	J gene	CDR3 protein	CDR3 DNA
few	15	TRBV27	-	TRBJ1-5	CASSSRWSSNQPQHF	TGTGCCAGCAGTTCCCGGTGGTCTAGCAATCAGCCCCAGCATTTT
-	18	TRBV24-1	-	TRBJ2-3	CATSDNWPGKIGTDTQYF	TGTGCCACCAGTGATAATTGGCCAGGAAAAATTGGCACAGATACGCAGTATTTT
many	15	TRBV20-1	-	TRBJ2-7	CSASSPSAGKYEQYF	TGCAGTGCTTCAAGCCCCTCCGCAGGGAAGTACGAGCAGTACTTC
-	15	TRBV7-7	-	TRBJ2-3	CASSRDGGSTDTQYF	TGTGCTAGCAGCCGCGACGGGGGTAGCACAGATACGCAGTATTTT
few	14	TRBV19	-	TRBJ1-1	CASSTFEGGTEAFF	TGTGCCAGTAGTACCTTTGAGGGGGGCACTGAAGCTTTCTTT
-	13	TRBV7-2	-	TRBJ1-5	CASSSINNQPQHF	TGTGCCAGCAGCTCAATCAACAATCAGCCCCAGCATTTT
-	13	TRBV29-1	-	TRBJ1-2	CSARGGLSDGYTF	TGCAGCGCCCGCGGGGGGCTCTCGGATGGCTACACCTTC
few	13	TRBV12-3/TRBV12-4	-	TRBJ2-7	CASRERSAYEQYF	TGTGCCAGCAGGGAACGGTCGGCCTACGAGCAGTACTTC
-	15	TRBV12-3/TRBV12-4	-	TRBJ2-3	CASSNTGVRADTQYF	TGTGCCAGCAGCAATACCGGAGTGAGAGCAGATACGCAGTATTTT
few	15	TRBV11-2	TRBD2	TRBJ2-5	CASSIAGGLAETQYF	TGTGCCAGCAGTATAGCGGGGGGGCTCGCAGAGACCCAGTACTTC
-	16	TRBV3-1	-	TRBJ2-7	CASSQEQSPLTYEQYF	TGTGCCAGCAGCCAAGAACAGTCACCACTTACCTACGAGCAGTACTTC
-	16	TRBV7-2	-	TRBJ2-1	CASSGEAGFSYNEQFF	TGTGCCAGCAGCGGCGAGGCGGGGTTCTCCTACAATGAGCAGTTCTTC
-	11	TRBV20-1	-	TRBJ2-7	CSARETREQYF	TGCAGTGCAAGGGAAACGCGCGAGCAGTACTTC
few	15	TRBV12-3/TRBV12-4	TRBD1	TRBJ2-1	CASTPGQGIYNEQFF	TGTGCCAGCACCCCCGGACAGGGTATCTACAATGAGCAGTTCTTC
few	13	TRBV29-1	-	TRBJ2-7	CSVEGDSTREQYF	TGCAGCGTTGAAGGGGACTCTACGAGGGAGCAGTACTTC
few	14	TRBV6-2/TRBV6-3	TRBD1	TRBJ1-4	CASSLQTGYEKLFF	TGTGCCAGCAGCCTTCAGACAGGGTACGAAAAACTGTTTTTT
few	15	TRBV20-1	TRBD1	TRBJ2-7	CSARAFDRDMWEQYF	TGCAGTGCTAGAGCCTTCGACAGGGATATGTGGGAGCAGTACTTC